This T cell receptor (beta chain) stems from a study of shared clonotypes between healthy human individuals. The CDR3 covers 15 residues. From germline, CDR1 is LGHNA and CDR2 YSLEER. V was trimmed by 1 base and J by 1 base, leaving 10 bases between them. CD4+ cells were split into CD45RA+ naive and CD45RA-negative memory subsets. Study-level points and caveats: Sharing across four donors was seen in roughly 5.2% of naive CD4 clonotypes. Clonotypes shared by all four donors outscored non-shared clonotypes in generation probability.

Data came from immunoSEQ multiplex PCR; TCRdb stores just in-frame clones and leaves some out. The repertoire has 1.4 million to 1.5 million clones, roughly 97% of them found once; the top ten carry approximately 1.2%. As concerns this clone: Its target is not known.

This sequence originates from a man aged 30 to 45 in good health. V gene TRBV4-3 combines with J gene TRBJ2-5; D gene ambiguous. Sequenced input: naive CD4+ T cells sorted from blood. Subset noted: CD45RA+ positively selected. CDR3 bases: TGCGCCAGCAGCCAAGTACGCACCCCCCAAGAGACCCAGTACTTC. This gives the protein CASSQVRTPQETQYF.